This TCR beta chain was sequenced in a study of T cells after posttransplantation cyclophosphamide. The junction had 2 bases not matched to a gene; V was cut back by 4 bases and J by 5 bases. The germline V gene encodes CDR1 SGHNT and CDR2 YYREEE (reference sequence). The CDR3 covers 12 residues. This clone has a single count. The data were produced by immunoSEQ multiplex PCR, yet TCRdb's version contains in-frame clones alone and is incomplete. The sample shows 50,000 to 60,000 clones, 85% to 95% of them seen only once. The gene calls are TRBV5-4 and TRBJ1-2; 7 bases align to TRBD1. This clonotype was sampled from a woman aged 25 to 45 in good health and a related stem cell transplant donor. Sequenced material: PBMCs. In DNA form, the CDR3 reads TGTGCCAGCAGCGCAGGGGGGTATGGCTACACCTTC. This sequence encodes CASSAGGYGYTF.